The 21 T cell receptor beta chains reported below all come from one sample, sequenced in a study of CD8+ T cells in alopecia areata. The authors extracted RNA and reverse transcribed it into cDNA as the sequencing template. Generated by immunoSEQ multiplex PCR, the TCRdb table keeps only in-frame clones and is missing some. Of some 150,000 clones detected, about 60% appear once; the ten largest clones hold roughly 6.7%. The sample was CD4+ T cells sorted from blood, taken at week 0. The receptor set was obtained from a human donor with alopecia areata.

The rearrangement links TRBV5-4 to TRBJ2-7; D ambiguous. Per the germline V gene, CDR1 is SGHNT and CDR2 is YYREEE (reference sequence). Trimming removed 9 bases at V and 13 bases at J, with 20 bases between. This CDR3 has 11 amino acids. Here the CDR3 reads CANNRRSPDYF. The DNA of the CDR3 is TGTGCCAACAATCGACGGTCTCCCGACTACTTC.

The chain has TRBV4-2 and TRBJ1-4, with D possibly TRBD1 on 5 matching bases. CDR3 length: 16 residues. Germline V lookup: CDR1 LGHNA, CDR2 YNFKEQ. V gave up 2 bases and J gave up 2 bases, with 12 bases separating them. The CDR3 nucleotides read TGTGCCAGCAGCCAATCCCGAGGGGCGACTAATGAAAAACTGTTTTTT. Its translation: CASSQSRGATNEKLFF.

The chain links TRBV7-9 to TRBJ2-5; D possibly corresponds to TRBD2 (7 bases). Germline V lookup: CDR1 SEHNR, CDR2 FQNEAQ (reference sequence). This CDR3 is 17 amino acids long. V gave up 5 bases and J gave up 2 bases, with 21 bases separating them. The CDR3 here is CASSLGGASGSQETQYF. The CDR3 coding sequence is TGTGCCAGCAGCCTGGGGGGGGCTAGCGGCTCTCAAGAGACCCAGTACTTC.

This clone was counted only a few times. Written as DNA, the CDR3 is TGTGCCAGCAGCCCGAAAGTCCGGACTAGCGGGGTTCCAGATACGCAGTATTTT. Translation gives CASSPKVRTSGVPDTQYF. This sequence joins TRBV4-2 and TRBJ2-3, with 12 bases lining up with TRBD2. Per germline, CDR1 LGHNA and CDR2 YNFKEQ. V shed 4 bases and J 4 bases; nucleotides not matched to a gene: 12. The CDR3 contains 18 residues.

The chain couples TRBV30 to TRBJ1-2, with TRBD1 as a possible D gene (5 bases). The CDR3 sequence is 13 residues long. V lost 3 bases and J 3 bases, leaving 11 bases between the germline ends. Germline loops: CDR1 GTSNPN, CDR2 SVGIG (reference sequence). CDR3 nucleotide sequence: TGTGCCTGGAGGATGGACAAGGACTATGGCTACACCTTC. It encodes CAWRMDKDYGYTF.

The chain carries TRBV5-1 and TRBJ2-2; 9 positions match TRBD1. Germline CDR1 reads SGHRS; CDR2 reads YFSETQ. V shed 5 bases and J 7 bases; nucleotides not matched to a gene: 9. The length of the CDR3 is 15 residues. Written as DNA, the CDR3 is TGCGCCAGCAGAAACCGGGACAGGGCTGGCGGGGAGCTGTTTTTT. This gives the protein CASRNRDRAGGELFF.

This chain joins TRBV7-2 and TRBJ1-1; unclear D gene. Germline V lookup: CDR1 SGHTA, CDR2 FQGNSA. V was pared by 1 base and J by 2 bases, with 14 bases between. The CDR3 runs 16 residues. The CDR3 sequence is CASSLEFGRRNTEAFF. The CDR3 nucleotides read TGTGCCAGCAGCTTAGAGTTTGGCAGGCGAAACACTGAAGCTTTCTTT. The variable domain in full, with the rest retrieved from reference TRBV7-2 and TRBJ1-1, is GAGVSQSPSNKVTEKGKDVELRCDPISGHTALYWYRQSLGQGLEFLIYFQGNSAPDKSGLPSDRFSAERTGGSVSTLTIQRTQQEDSAVYLCASSLEFGRRNTEAFFGQGTRLTVV.

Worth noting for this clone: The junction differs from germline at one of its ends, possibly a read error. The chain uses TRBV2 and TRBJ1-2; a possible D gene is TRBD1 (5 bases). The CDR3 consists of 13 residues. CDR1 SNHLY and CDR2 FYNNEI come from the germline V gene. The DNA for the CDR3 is TGTGCCGGCAGGGTGGGGAGGGACTATGGCTACACCTTC. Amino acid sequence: CAGRVGRDYGYTF.

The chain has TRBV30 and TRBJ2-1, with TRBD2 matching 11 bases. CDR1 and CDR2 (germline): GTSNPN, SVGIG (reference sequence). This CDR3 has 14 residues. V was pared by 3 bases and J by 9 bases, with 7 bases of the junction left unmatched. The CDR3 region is CAWRLAGGPGEQFF. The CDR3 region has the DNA TGTGCCTGGAGATTAGCGGGGGGGCCGGGTGAGCAGTTCTTC.

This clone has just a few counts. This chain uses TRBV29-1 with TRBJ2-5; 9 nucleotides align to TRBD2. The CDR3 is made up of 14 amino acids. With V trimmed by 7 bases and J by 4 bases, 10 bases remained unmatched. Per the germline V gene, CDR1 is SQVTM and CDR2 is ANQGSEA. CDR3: CSAEGSGGGETQYF. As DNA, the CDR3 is TGCAGCGCCGAAGGTAGCGGGGGAGGAGAGACCCAGTACTTC.

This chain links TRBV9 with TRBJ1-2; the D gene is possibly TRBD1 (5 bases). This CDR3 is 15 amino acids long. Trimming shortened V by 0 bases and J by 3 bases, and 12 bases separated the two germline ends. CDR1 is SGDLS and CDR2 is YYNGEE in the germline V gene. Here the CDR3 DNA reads TGTGCCAGCAGCGTAGAGGGGCGAGCCTACTATGGCTACACCTTC. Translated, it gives CASSVEGRAYYGYTF.

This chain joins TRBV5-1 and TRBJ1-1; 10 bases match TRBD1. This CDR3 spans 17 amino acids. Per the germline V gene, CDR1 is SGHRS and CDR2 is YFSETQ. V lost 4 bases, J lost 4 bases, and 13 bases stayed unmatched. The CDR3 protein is CASSAGDRGKVLTEAFF. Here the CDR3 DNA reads TGCGCCAGCAGCGCGGGGGACAGGGGAAAGGTTCTCACTGAAGCTTTCTTT.

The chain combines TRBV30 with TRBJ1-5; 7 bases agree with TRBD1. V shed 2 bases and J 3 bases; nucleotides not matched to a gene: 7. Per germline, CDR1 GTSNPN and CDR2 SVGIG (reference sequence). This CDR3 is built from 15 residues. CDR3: CAWSIGDRANQPQHF. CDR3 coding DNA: TGTGCCTGGAGTATAGGGGACAGAGCCAATCAGCCCCAGCATTTT.

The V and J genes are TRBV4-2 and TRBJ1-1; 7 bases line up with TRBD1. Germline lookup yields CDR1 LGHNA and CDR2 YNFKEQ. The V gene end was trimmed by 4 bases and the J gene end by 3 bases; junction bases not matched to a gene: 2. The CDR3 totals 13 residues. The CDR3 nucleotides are TGTGCCAGCAGCCGACAGGGAGACACTGAAGCTTTCTTT. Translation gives CASSRQGDTEAFF.

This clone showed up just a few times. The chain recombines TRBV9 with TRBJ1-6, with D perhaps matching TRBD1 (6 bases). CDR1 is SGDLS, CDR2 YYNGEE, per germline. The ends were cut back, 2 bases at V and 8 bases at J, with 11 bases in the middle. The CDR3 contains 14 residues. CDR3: CASSVDSSHSPLHF. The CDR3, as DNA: TGTGCCAGCAGCGTGGACAGCTCACATTCACCCCTCCACTTT. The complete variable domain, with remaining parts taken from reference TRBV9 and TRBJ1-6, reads DSGVTQTPKHLITATGQRVTLRCSPRSGDLSVYWYQQSLDQGLQFLIQYYNGEERAKGNILERFSAQQFPDLHSELNLSSLELGDSALYFCASSVDSSHSPLHFGNGTRLTVT.

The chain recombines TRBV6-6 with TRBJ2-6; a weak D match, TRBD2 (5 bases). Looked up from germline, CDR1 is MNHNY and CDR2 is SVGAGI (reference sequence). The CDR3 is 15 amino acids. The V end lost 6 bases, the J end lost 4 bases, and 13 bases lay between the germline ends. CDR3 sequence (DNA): TGTGCCAGCAGGGACTTGTTCGAAGGGGCCAACGTCCTGACTTTC. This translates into CASRDLFEGANVLTF.

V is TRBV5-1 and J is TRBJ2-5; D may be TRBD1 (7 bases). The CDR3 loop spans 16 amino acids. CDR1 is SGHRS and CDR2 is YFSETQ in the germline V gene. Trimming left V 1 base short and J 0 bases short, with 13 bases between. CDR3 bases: TGCGCCAGCAGCTTGCAGGGGGGCCTAGACCAAGAGACCCAGTACTTC. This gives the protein CASSLQGGLDQETQYF.

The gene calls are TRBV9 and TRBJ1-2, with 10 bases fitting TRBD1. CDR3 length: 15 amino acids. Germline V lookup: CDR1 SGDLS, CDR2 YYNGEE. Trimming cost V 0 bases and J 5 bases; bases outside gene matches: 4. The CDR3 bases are TGTGCCAGCAGCGTAGCTGGGACAGGGGTTTATGGCTACACCTTC. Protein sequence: CASSVAGTGVYGYTF.

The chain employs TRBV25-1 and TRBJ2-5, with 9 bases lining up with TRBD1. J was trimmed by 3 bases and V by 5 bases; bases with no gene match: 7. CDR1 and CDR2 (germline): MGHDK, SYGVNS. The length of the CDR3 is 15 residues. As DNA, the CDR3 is TGTGCCAGCAGTCCAACAGGGGGCATTGAAGAGACCCAGTACTTC. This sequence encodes CASSPTGGIEETQYF.

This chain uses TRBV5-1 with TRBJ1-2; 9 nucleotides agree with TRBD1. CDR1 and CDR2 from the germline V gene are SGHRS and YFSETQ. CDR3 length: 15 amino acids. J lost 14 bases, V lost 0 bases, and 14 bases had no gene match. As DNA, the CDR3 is TGCGCCAGCAGCTTGGTTGGGGACAGGGTAGGAGAGGAGACCTTC. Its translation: CASSLVGDRVGEETF.

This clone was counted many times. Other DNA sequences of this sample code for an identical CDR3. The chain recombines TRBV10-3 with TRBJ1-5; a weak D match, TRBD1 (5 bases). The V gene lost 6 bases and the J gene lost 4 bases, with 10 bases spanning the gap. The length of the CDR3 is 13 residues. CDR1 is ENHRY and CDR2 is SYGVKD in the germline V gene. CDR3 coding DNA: TGTGCCATCAGCAGACAGATAAATCAGCCCCAGCATTTT. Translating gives CAISRQINQPQHF.